The clone carrying this TCR beta chain was observed at least ten times. TCRdb re-called the multiplex PCR reads through MiXCR, storing one row per CDR3 protein. Of about 270,000 distinct CDR3 sequences in the sample, under 35% were seen once. Axillary draining lymph nodes of breast cancer patients supplied the node samples. Germline CDR1 and CDR2: SNHLY and FYNNEI. This CDR3 region has 13 residues. The V gene lost 3 bases and the J gene lost 5 bases, with 10 bases spanning the gap. The data originate from a study of breast tumors, draining lymph nodes, adjacent tissues. Sequenced input: axillary lymph node tissue. This sequence joins TRBV2 and TRBJ1-2, with D hard to call. This TCR was sampled from a female donor with breast cancer. Some clones in this sample may be carry-over from other donors' samples. The CDR3: CASSDQATYGYTF. The CDR3 DNA is TGTGCCAGCAGTGATCAGGCTACATATGGCTACACCTTC.